These 13 T cell receptor beta chains came from one sample sequenced in a study. The repertoire was sequenced with immunoSEQ multiplex PCR; TCRdb's copy has only in-frame clones and lacks some. The sample holds around 50,000 clones, over 85% seen once. Specimen: PBMCs. Every receptor here comes from a man aged 35-49 years with rheumatoid arthritis.

The chain recombines TRBV5-5 with TRBJ2-2, with D maybe TRBD2 (5 bases). V lost 3 bases to trimming and J lost 1 base, with 16 bases between them. The CDR3 has 17 amino acids. The V gene's germline CDR1 is SGHKS and CDR2 YYEKEE (reference sequence). The CDR3 here is CASSSRGPAQNTGELFF. In DNA form, the CDR3 reads TGTGCCAGCAGCTCCCGGGGTCCGGCACAGAACACCGGGGAGCTGTTTTTT. Variable domain in full (rest from reference TRBV5-5 and TRBJ2-2): DAGVTQSPTHLIKTRGQQVTLRCSPISGHKSVSWYQQVLGQGPQFIFQYYEKEERGRGNFPDRFSARQFPNYSSELNVNALLLGDSALYLCASSSRGPAQNTGELFFGEGSRLTVL.

The chain uses TRBV7-2 and TRBJ1-1; D is uncertain. Trimming took 0 bases from V and 3 from J, leaving 5 bases between them. Per the germline V gene, CDR1 is SGHTA and CDR2 is FQGNSA. The CDR3 loop spans 13 amino acids. This CDR3 is CASSLADDTEAFF. CDR3 bases: TGTGCCAGCAGCTTAGCAGACGACACTGAAGCTTTCTTT.

The V and J genes are TRBV4-1 and TRBJ2-7; 7 bases align to TRBD2. J gave up 2 bases and V 0 bases, and 4 bases lay outside the gene matches. The CDR3 has 15 residues. Germline CDR1 and CDR2: MGHRA and YSYEKL. The CDR3 region is CASSQERGRAYEQYF. As DNA, the CDR3 is TGCGCCAGCAGCCAAGAAAGAGGGAGGGCCTACGAGCAGTACTTC.

The rearrangement uses TRBV5-5 and TRBJ2-7; D possibly corresponds to TRBD2 (5 bases). Germline CDR1 reads SGHKS; CDR2 reads YYEKEE (reference sequence). The CDR3 totals 14 residues. V was shortened by 4 bases and J by 2 bases, with 13 bases between the two germline ends. The CDR3 sequence: CASSTADGAYEQYF. CDR3 sequence (DNA): TGTGCCAGCAGCACGGCGGACGGGGCCTACGAGCAGTACTTC.

The chain employs TRBV27 and TRBJ2-7; D gene ambiguous. CDR1 MNHEY and CDR2 SMNVEV come from the germline V gene (reference sequence). The length of the CDR3 is 13 residues. V shed 4 bases and J shed 0 bases, with 7 bases lying between them. CDR3 coding DNA: TGTGCCAGCAGTTCACCGAGCTCCTACGAGCAGTACTTC. It yields the protein CASSSPSSYEQYF.

The CDR3: CASSSGLAQINEQFF. The CDR3 DNA reads as TGTGCCAGTAGTTCGGGACTAGCCCAGATCAATGAGCAGTTCTTC. The J gene is TRBJ2-1, the V gene TRBV19; 9 positions match TRBD2. The J segment lost 6 bases and the V segment lost 5 bases, leaving 8 bases of the junction unmatched. CDR1 is LNHDA and CDR2 is SQIVND in the germline V gene (reference sequence). This CDR3 is built from 15 residues.

This sequence joins TRBV5-4 and TRBJ2-1; 8 bases agree with TRBD1. CDR1 is SGHNT, CDR2 YYREEE, per germline (reference sequence). The CDR3 spans 13 residues. J gave up 6 bases and V 5 bases, and 4 bases lay outside the gene matches. Written as DNA, the CDR3 is TGTGCCAGCAGTCCGGACAGGGTCAATGAGCAGTTCTTC. This encodes CASSPDRVNEQFF.

This clone was observed a single time. This chain connects TRBV5-1 to TRBJ2-3; D is perhaps TRBD2 (5 bases). Trimming cost V 3 bases and J 0 bases, with 17 bases left between them. The CDR3 covers 17 residues. Germline CDR1 SGHRS, CDR2 YFSETQ. The CDR3 sequence is CASSSGVLQPSTDTQYF. The CDR3 region has the DNA TGCGCCAGCAGCTCCGGGGTGCTGCAGCCTAGCACAGATACGCAGTATTTT.

The rearrangement uses TRBV29-1 and TRBJ2-1; D remains unclear. Trimming took off 4 bases at V and 9 bases at J, with 7 bases between the two ends. CDR3 size: 10 residues. The germline gives CDR1 SQVTM, CDR2 ANQGSEA. CDR3 protein: CSVAQAEQFF. CDR3 coding DNA: TGCAGCGTTGCTCAAGCTGAGCAGTTCTTC.

This rearrangement joins TRBV29-1 to TRBJ2-7, with 10 positions matching TRBD1. Germline-derived CDR1 and CDR2 are SQVTM and ANQGSEA. The CDR3 runs to 14 residues. V shed 6 bases and J 3 bases; nucleotides not matched to a gene: 8. CDR3 region: CSVATDRGRYEQYF. CDR3 bases: TGCAGCGTCGCCACCGACAGGGGGCGCTACGAGCAGTACTTC.

The chain employs TRBV6-5 and TRBJ2-7; 11 bases are shared with TRBD2. The CDR3 runs to 14 residues. With V trimmed by 5 bases and J by 5 bases, 5 bases remained unmatched. Germline lookup yields CDR1 MNHEY and CDR2 SVGAGI. This chain's CDR3 is CASSLAGGRNEQYF. The CDR3, as DNA: TGTGCCAGCAGTCTAGCGGGAGGTCGAAACGAGCAGTACTTC.

J is TRBJ2-7 and V is TRBV4-3; 11 nucleotides agree with TRBD2. V shed 5 bases and J 6 bases; nucleotides not matched to a gene: 9. The CDR3 runs to 15 residues. Germline values: CDR1 LGHNA, CDR2 YSLEER. CDR3 in amino acids: CASSSTTSGTSEQYF. The CDR3 coding sequence is TGCGCCAGCAGCTCGACGACTAGCGGGACATCCGAGCAGTACTTC.

The chain joins TRBV5-1 to TRBJ1-1; 7 bases line up with TRBD1. V gave up 4 bases and J gave up 5 bases; unmatched junction bases: 11. The CDR3 has 15 residues. Looked up from germline, CDR1 is SGHRS and CDR2 is YFSETQ. CDR3 nucleotide sequence: TGCGCCAGCAGCCAAAACACAGGGGTGGGTACTGAAGCTTTCTTT. This gives the protein CASSQNTGVGTEAFF.